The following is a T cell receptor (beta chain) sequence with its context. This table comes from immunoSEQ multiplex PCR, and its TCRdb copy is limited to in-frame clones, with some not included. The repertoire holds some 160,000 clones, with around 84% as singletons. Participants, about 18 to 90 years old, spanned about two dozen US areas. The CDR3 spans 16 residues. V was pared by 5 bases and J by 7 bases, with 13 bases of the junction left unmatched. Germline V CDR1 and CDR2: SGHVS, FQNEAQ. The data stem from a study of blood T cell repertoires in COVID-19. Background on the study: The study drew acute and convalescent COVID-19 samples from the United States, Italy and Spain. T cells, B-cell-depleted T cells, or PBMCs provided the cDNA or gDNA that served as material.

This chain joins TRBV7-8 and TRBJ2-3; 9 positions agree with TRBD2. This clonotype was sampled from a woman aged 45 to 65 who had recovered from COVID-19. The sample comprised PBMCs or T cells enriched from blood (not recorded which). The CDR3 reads CASSPVSDSGRYTQYF. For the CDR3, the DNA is TGTGCCAGCAGCCCCGTCTCGGATAGCGGGAGATATACGCAGTATTTT.